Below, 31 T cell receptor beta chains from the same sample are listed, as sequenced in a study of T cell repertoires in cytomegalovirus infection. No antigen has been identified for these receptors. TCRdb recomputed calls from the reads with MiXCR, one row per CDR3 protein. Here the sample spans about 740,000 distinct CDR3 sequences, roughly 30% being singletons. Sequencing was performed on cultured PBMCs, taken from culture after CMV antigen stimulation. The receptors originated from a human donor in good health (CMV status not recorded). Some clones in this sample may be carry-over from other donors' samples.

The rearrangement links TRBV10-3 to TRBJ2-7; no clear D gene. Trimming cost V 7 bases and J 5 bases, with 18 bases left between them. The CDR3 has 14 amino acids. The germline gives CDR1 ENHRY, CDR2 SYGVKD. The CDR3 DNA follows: TGTGCCATCACCGAGTCAAGGGAACCAAACGAGCAGTACTTC. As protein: CAITESREPNEQYF.

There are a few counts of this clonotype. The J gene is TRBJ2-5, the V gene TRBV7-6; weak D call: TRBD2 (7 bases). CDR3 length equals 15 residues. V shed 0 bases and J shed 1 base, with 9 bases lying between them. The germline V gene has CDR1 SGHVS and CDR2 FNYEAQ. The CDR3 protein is CASSLARGLQETQYF. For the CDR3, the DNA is TGTGCCAGCAGCTTAGCGCGGGGGCTCCAAGAGACCCAGTACTTC.

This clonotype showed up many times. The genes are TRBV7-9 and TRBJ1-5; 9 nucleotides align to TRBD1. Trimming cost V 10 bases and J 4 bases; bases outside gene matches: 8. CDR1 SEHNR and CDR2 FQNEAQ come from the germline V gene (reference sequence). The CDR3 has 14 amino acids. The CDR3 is CATGTGPRNQPQHF. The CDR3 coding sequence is TGTGCCACCGGGACAGGGCCGAGGAATCAGCCCCAGCATTTT.

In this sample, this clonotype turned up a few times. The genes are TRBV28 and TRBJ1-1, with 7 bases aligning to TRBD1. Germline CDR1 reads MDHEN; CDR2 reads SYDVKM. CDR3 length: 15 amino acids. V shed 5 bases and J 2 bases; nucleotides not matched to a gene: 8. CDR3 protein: CASSPGTDSNTEAFF. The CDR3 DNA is TGTGCCAGCAGTCCCGGGACAGATTCAAACACTGAAGCTTTCTTT.

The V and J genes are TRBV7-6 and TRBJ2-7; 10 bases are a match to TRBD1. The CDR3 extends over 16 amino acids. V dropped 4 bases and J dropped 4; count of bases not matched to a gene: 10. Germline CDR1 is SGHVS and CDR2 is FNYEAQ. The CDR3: CASSSTATGGLYEQYF. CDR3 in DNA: TGTGCCAGCAGCTCGACGGCGACAGGGGGCCTTTACGAGCAGTACTTC.

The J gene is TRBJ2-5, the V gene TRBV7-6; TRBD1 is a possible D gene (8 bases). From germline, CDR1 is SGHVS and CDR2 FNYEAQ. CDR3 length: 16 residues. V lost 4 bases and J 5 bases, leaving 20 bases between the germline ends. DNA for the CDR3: TGTGCCAGCAGCTCCAGGGGGCAGGGGGGGTATGAGACCCAGTACTTC. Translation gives CASSSRGQGGYETQYF. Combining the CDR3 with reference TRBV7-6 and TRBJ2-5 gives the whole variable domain GAGVSQSPRYKVTKRGQDVALRCDPISGHVSLYWYRQALGQGPEFLTYFNYEAQQDKSGLPNDRFSAERPEGSISTLTIQRTEQRDSAMYRCASSSRGQGGYETQYFGPGTRLLVL.

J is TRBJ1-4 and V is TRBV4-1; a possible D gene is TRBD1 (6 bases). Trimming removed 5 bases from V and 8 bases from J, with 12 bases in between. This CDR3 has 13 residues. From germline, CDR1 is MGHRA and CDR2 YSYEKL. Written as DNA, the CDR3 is TGCGCCAGCAGCATTACAGGGAAGGAAAAACTGTTTTTT. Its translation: CASSITGKEKLFF.

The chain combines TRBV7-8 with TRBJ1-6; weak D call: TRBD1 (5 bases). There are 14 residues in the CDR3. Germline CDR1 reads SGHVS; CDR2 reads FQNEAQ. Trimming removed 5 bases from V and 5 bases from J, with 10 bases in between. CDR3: CASSLGPNNSPLHF. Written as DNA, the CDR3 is TGTGCCAGCAGCCTGGGGCCTAATAATTCACCCCTCCACTTT. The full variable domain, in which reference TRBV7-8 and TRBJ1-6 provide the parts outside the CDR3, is GAGVSQSPRYKVAKRGQDVALRCDPISGHVSLFWYQQALGQGPEFLTYFQNEAQLDKSGLPSDRFFAERPEGSVSTLKIQRTQQEDSAVYLCASSLGPNNSPLHFGNGTRLTVT.

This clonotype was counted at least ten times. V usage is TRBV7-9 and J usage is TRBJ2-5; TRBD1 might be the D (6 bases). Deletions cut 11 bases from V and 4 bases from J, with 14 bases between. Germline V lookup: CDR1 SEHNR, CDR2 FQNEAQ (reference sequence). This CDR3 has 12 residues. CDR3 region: CAVQGSGETQYF. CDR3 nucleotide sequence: TGTGCCGTTCAGGGGTCGGGAGAGACCCAGTACTTC.

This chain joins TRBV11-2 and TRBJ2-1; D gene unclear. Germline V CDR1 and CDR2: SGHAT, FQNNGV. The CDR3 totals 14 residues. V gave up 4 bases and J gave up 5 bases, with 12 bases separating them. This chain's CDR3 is CASSYRSKNNEQFF. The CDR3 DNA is TGTGCCAGCAGCTATCGGTCCAAAAACAATGAGCAGTTCTTC. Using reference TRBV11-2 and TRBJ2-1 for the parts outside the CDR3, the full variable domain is EAGVAQSPRYKIIEKRQSVAFWCNPISGHATLYWYQQILGQGPKLLIQFQNNGVVDDSQLPKDRFSAERLKGVDSTLKIQPAKLEDSAVYLCASSYRSKNNEQFFGPGTRLTVL.

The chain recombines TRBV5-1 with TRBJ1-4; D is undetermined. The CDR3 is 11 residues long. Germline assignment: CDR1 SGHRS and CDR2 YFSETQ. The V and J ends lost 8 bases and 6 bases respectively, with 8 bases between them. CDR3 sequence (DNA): TGCGCCAGTAAGCAAGATGAAAAACTGTTTTTT. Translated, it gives CASKQDEKLFF.

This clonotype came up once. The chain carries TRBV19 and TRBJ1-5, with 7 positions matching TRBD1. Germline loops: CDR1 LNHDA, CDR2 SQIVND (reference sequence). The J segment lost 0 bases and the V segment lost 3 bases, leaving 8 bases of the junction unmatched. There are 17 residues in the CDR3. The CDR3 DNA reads TGTGCCAGTAGTATCTCGCAGGGGGTCTATAGCAATCAGCCCCAGCATTTT. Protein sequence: CASSISQGVYSNQPQHF.

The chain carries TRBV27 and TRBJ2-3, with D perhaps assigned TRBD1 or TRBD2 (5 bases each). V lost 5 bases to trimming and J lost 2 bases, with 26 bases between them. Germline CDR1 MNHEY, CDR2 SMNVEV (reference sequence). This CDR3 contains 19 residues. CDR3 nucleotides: TGTGCCAGCAGTGCCCGGGGACCAGGAATTTCAATATCCACAGATACGCAGTATTTT. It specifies CASSARGPGISISTDTQYF.

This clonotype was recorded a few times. CDR3 residues: CASSAYRGREQYF. In DNA, the CDR3 is TGTGCCAGCAGCGCCTACAGGGGTAGGGAGCAGTACTTC. The V call is TRBV6-1, the J call TRBJ2-7; 7 bases are a match to TRBD1. V lost 6 bases and J lost 7; bases outside the gene matches: 9. Germline lookup yields CDR1 MNHNS and CDR2 SASEGT. This CDR3 is 13 amino acids long.

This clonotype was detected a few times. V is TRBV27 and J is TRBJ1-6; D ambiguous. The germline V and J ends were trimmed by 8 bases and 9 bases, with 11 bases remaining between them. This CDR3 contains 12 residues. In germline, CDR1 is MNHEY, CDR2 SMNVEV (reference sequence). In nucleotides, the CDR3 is TGTGCCAGCTCGATGTTTGGTTCACCCCTCCACTTT. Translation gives CASSMFGSPLHF.

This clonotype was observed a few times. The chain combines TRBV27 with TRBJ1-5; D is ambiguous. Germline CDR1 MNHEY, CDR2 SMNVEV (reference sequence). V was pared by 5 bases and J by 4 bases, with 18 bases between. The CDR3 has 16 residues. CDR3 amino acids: CASSPISWERNQPQHF. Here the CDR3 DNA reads TGTGCCAGCAGTCCAATTTCGTGGGAGCGGAATCAGCCCCAGCATTTT.

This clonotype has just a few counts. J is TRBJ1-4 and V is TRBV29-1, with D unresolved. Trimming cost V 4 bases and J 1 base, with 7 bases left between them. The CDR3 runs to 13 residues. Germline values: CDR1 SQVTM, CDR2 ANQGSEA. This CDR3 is CSVANLTNEKLFF. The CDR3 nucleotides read TGCAGCGTTGCGAACCTAACTAATGAAAAACTGTTTTTT. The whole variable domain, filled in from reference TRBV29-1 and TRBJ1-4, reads SAVISQKPSRDICQRGTSLTIQCQVDSQVTMMFWYRQQPGQSLTLIATANQGSEATYESGFVIDKFPISRPNLTFSTLTVSNMSPEDSSIYLCSVANLTNEKLFFGSGTQLSVL.

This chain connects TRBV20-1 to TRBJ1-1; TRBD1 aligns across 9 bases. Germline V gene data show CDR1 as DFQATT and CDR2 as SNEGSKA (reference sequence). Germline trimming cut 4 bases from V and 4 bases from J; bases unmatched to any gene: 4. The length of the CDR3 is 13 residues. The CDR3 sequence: CSAKGQGSTEAFF. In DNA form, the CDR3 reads TGCAGTGCTAAAGGACAGGGGAGCACTGAAGCTTTCTTT.

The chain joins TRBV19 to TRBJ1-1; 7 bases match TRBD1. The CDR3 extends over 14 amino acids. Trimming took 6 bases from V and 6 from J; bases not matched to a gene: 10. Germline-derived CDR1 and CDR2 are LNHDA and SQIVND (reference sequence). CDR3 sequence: CASRIQGILAEAFF. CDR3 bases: TGTGCCAGTAGGATACAGGGGATTTTGGCTGAAGCTTTCTTT.

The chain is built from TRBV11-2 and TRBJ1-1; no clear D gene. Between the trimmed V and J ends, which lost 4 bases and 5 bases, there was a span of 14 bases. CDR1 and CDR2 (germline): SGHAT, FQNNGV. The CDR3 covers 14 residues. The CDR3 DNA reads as TGTGCCAGCAGCTCGAGAGAGGGCTCAACTGAAGCTTTCTTT. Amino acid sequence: CASSSREGSTEAFF. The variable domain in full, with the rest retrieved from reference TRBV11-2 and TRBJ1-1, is EAGVAQSPRYKIIEKRQSVAFWCNPISGHATLYWYQQILGQGPKLLIQFQNNGVVDDSQLPKDRFSAERLKGVDSTLKIQPAKLEDSAVYLCASSSREGSTEAFFGQGTRLTVV.

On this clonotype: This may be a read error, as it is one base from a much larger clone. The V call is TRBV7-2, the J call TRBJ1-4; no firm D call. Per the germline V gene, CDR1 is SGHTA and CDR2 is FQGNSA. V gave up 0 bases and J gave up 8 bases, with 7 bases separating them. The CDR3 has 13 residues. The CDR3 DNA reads TGTACCAGCAGCTTAGCGGGGTCAGAAAAACTGTTTTTT. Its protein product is CTSSLAGSEKLFF.

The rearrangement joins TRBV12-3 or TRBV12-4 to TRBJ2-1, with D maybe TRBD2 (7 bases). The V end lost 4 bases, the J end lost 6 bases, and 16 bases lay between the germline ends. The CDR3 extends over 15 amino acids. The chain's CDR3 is CASSWGGGVGNEQFF. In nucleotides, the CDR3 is TGTGCCAGCAGTTGGGGCGGGGGCGTGGGCAATGAGCAGTTCTTC.

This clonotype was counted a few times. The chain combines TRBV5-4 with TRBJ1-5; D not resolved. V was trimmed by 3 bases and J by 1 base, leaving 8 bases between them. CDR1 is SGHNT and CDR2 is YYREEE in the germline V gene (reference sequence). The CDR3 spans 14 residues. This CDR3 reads CASSSYDSNQPQHF. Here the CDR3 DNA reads TGTGCCAGCAGCTCCTACGACAGCAATCAGCCCCAGCATTTT.

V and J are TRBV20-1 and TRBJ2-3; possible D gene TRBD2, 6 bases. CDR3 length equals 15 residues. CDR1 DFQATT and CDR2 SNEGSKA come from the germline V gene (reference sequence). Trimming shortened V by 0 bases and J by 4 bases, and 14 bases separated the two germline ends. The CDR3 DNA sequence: TGCAGTGCTAGAGATCCGACACTAGCACCAGATACGCAGTATTTT. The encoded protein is CSARDPTLAPDTQYF.

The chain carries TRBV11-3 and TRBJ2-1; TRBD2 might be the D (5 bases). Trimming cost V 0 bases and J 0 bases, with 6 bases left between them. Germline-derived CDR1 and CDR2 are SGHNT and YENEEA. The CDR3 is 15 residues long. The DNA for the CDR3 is TGTGCCAGCAGCTTAGAAAGCGGCTCCTACAATGAGCAGTTCTTC. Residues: CASSLESGSYNEQFF.

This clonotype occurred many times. Here the CDR3 reads CASSLRVGLSTDTQYF. In DNA, the CDR3 is TGTGCCAGCAGCTTGAGGGTCGGGCTATCCACAGATACGCAGTATTTT. V usage is TRBV7-8 and J usage is TRBJ2-3; possible D gene TRBD2, 5 bases. This CDR3 has 16 amino acids. The germline V and J ends were trimmed by 3 bases and 2 bases, with 15 bases remaining between them. The germline V gene has CDR1 SGHVS and CDR2 FQNEAQ.

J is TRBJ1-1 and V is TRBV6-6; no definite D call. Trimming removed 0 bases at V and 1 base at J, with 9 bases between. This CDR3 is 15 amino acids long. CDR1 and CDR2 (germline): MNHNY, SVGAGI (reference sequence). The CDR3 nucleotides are TGTGCCAGCAGTTACTCGTATACTGGGAACACTGAAGCTTTCTTT. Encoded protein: CASSYSYTGNTEAFF.

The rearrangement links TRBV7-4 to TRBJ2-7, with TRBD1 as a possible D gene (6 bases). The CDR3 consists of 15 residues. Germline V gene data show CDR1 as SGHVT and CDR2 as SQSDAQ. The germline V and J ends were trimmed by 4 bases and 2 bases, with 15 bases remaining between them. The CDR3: CASSSAATGPYEQYF. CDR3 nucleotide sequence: TGTGCCAGCAGCTCCGCCGCGACAGGCCCCTACGAGCAGTACTTC.

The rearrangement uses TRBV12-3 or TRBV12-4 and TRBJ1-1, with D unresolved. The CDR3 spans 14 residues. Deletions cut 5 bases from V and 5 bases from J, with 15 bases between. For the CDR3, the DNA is TGTGCCAGCAGTCGGGAGGGTACGAAGACTGAAGCTTTCTTT. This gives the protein CASSREGTKTEAFF.

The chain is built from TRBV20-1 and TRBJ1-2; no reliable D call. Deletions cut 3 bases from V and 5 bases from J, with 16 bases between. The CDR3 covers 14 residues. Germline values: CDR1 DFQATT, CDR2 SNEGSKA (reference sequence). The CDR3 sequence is CSARIRTEVYGYTF. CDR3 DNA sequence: TGCAGTGCTAGGATCCGGACGGAGGTTTATGGCTACACCTTC.

CDR3 sequence: CASSSGTTQGGYEKLFF. DNA for the CDR3: TGCGCCAGCAGCTCCGGGACCACCCAAGGGGGATATGAAAAACTGTTTTTT. The rearrangement joins TRBV5-1 to TRBJ1-4; D perhaps matches TRBD1 (6 bases). V was pared by 3 bases and J by 6 bases, with 21 bases between. The CDR3 extends over 17 amino acids. CDR1 is SGHRS, CDR2 YFSETQ, per germline.